Included here is one T cell receptor (beta chain) sequence, with context. The clone's antigen remains unknown. Per-base quality was not reported, and no clone a single base away is much larger than it. These data come from a study of control samples from healthy donors and cancer patients (dated by TCRdb to 2018 to 2021). Between the V and J ends, shortened by 5 bases and 4 bases respectively, the junction contains 20 bases. From a lookup of the germline V gene, CDR1 and CDR2 are SGHTA and FQGNSA. The cysteine opens and the phenylalanine closes a CDR3 of 16 amino acids. Left in the record is the CDR3 DNA by itself, 48 bases read in frame from the first base. The library was built by means of the immunoSEQ multiplex PCR assay. TCRdb provides this immuneACCESS table in a form limited to in-frame rearrangements. Some clones are lacking; in checked studies, under half of them reflect an unresolved V gene, and why the rest are absent is not known. Across this sample there are about 150,000 clones, with roughly 93% seen only once. The ten biggest clones cover 4.5% to 6% of the sample.

The V and J segments used are TRBV7-2 and TRBJ1-1; TRBD1 could be the D gene, as 5 bases match. The sequencing input was blood. The TCR comes from a man between 18 and 35 years old in good health. The DNA sequence is TGTGCCAGCAGCCGGGGGGGAGTAAATAGGCGCACTGAAGCTTTCTTT. It codes for CASSRGGVNRRTEAFF.